The next 28 T cell receptor beta chains were all read from a single sample in a study of cytomegalovirus exposure and HLA in healthy donors. 60 Vbeta and 13 Jbeta primers were used in PCR. Clones were read by immunoSEQ multiplex PCR, and TCRdb kept only the in-frame ones, dropping some. The table has hundreds of thousands of clones, 70% to 80% seen once; the top ten hold about 14%. Sequenced material: PBMCs. All receptors come from a middle-aged man in good health and CMV-seronegative.

CDR3 in DNA: TGTGCCAGCAGTTACTCGGGGACAGGGGGTGGTTATGGCTACACCTTC. This gives the protein CASSYSGTGGGYGYTF. The chain recombines TRBV6-5 with TRBJ1-2; 11 bases line up with TRBD1. This CDR3 comprises 16 residues. The V segment lost 0 bases and the J segment 5 bases; nucleotides outside the gene matches: 5. Germline V CDR1 and CDR2: MNHEY, SVGAGI.

Remarks on this clone: Other DNA sequences in the same sample also yield this CDR3. The chain uses TRBV9 and TRBJ2-7; perhaps TRBD1 as D (5 bases). In germline, CDR1 is SGDLS, CDR2 YYNGEE. V lost 0 bases and J 0 bases, leaving 7 bases between the germline ends. The CDR3 has 14 amino acids. CDR3 residues: CASSVGDSSYEQYF. The DNA for the CDR3 is TGTGCCAGCAGCGTAGGAGACAGCTCCTACGAGCAGTACTTC.

This clone was seen a few times. The rearrangement uses TRBV25-1 and TRBJ2-1; 7 bases are shared with TRBD2. Unmatched junction bases numbered 15, after V lost 7 bases and J lost 9 bases. Germline CDR1 reads MGHDK; CDR2 reads SYGVNS. The CDR3 loop spans 15 amino acids. DNA of the CDR3: TGTGCCAGCACCGCCTCAGGTAGCGGGTGGGGTGAGCAGTTCTTC. Translating gives CASTASGSGWGEQFF.

The chain employs TRBV30 and TRBJ1-2; maybe TRBD1 (5 bases). The CDR3 sequence is 14 residues long. The V end was cut by 4 bases, the J end by 8 bases, with 20 bases between. The germline V gene encodes CDR1 GTSNPN and CDR2 SVGIG (reference sequence). CDR3 amino acids: CAWIRRGSSSGYTF. CDR3 DNA sequence: TGTGCCTGGATTAGACGGGGGAGTAGTTCGGGCTACACCTTC.

The gene calls are TRBV5-4 and TRBJ1-2; possible D gene TRBD1, 5 bases. V dropped 4 bases and J dropped 6 bases, with 16 bases sitting between them. The CDR3 totals 14 residues. Germline V lookup: CDR1 SGHNT, CDR2 YYREEE (reference sequence). In DNA form, the CDR3 reads TGTGCCAGCAGCCTCACAGGAGGGCGTGATGGCTACACCTTC. Encoded protein: CASSLTGGRDGYTF.

The chain joins TRBV27 to TRBJ1-5; 8 bases fit TRBD1. In germline, CDR1 is MNHEY, CDR2 SMNVEV (reference sequence). The CDR3 loop spans 13 amino acids. J was trimmed by 5 bases and V by 6 bases; bases with no gene match: 3. The CDR3 loop is CASSQGAYQPQHF. As DNA, the CDR3 is TGTGCCAGCAGCCAGGGGGCTTATCAGCCCCAGCATTTT.

This chain uses TRBV5-5 with TRBJ2-1; 7 bases fit TRBD1. In germline, CDR1 is SGHKS, CDR2 YYEKEE (reference sequence). The CDR3 is made up of 14 amino acids. The V segment lost 1 base and the J segment 8 bases; nucleotides outside the gene matches: 6. CDR3 amino acids: CASSLTRQGHEQFF. The DNA of the CDR3 is TGTGCCAGCAGCTTGACCAGACAGGGCCATGAGCAGTTCTTC.

This clone appeared a few times. At the DNA level, this CDR3 is encoded by other sequences in the same sample as well. The V and J genes are TRBV5-4 and TRBJ1-1; D is ambiguous. The V and J ends lost 0 bases and 5 bases respectively, with 5 bases between them. CDR1 and CDR2 from the germline V gene are SGHNT and YYREEE (reference sequence). The CDR3 consists of 12 residues. The CDR3 nucleotides read TGTGCCAGCAGCTTGGGCAGGACTGAAGCTTTCTTT. This codes for CASSLGRTEAFF. The variable domain in full, completed from reference TRBV5-4 and TRBJ1-1, reads ETGVTQSPTHLIKTRGQQVTLRCSSQSGHNTVSWYQQALGQGPQFIFQYYREEENGRGNFPPRFSGLQFPNYSSELNVNALELDDSALYLCASSLGRTEAFFGQGTRLTVV.

V is TRBV4-1 and J is TRBJ1-2; no firm D call. Germline loops: CDR1 MGHRA, CDR2 YSYEKL. This CDR3 is 14 amino acids long. V was cut by 1 base and J by 5 bases, with 11 bases left in between. The CDR3 DNA is TGCGCCAGCAGCCAAGTCCCCGACTCTTATGGCTACACCTTC. It translates to CASSQVPDSYGYTF.

This CDR3 is CASSTILADQETQYF. CDR3 DNA sequence: TGTGCCAGCAGCACCATACTAGCGGATCAAGAGACCCAGTACTTC. V and J are TRBV7-8 and TRBJ2-5, with TRBD2 identical over 8 bases. CDR1 SGHVS and CDR2 FQNEAQ come from the germline V gene. J gave up 2 bases and V 5 bases, and 7 bases lay outside the gene matches. The CDR3 consists of 15 residues. Full variable domain (missing parts from reference TRBV7-8 and TRBJ2-5): GAGVSQSPRYKVAKRGQDVALRCDPISGHVSLFWYQQALGQGPEFLTYFQNEAQLDKSGLPSDRFFAERPEGSVSTLKIQRTQQEDSAVYLCASSTILADQETQYFGPGTRLLVL.

J is TRBJ1-2 and V is TRBV9, with TRBD1 identical over 10 bases. The CDR3 is 15 amino acids. Unmatched junction bases numbered 10, after V lost 3 bases and J lost 8 bases. CDR1 and CDR2 (germline): SGDLS, YYNGEE. CDR3 loop: CASSANSGTGEGYTF. DNA for the CDR3: TGTGCCAGCAGCGCAAACTCCGGGACAGGGGAAGGCTACACCTTC. Looking up the rest from reference TRBV9 and TRBJ1-2 gives the full variable domain: DSGVTQTPKHLITATGQRVTLRCSPRSGDLSVYWYQQSLDQGLQFLIQYYNGEERAKGNILERFSAQQFPDLHSELNLSSLELGDSALYFCASSANSGTGEGYTFGSGTRLTVV.

This chain links TRBV6-5 with TRBJ2-1; 8 bases agree with TRBD2. The CDR3 has 16 amino acids. CDR1 is MNHEY, CDR2 SVGAGI, per germline. The J segment lost 6 bases and the V segment lost 2 bases, leaving 9 bases of the junction unmatched. DNA of the CDR3: TGTGCCAGCAGTTACGGTCCGGGACTAGGGGGCAATGAGCAGTTCTTC. Its protein product is CASSYGPGLGGNEQFF.

Here the CDR3 DNA reads TGTGCCTGGAGCGCACAGCGGCTTACCACAGATACGCAGTATTTT. It is translated as CAWSAQRLTTDTQYF. The chain combines TRBV30 with TRBJ2-3; TRBD2 might be the D (5 bases). V dropped 3 bases and J dropped 2 bases, with 15 bases sitting between them. The germline V gene has CDR1 GTSNPN and CDR2 SVGIG (reference sequence). The length of the CDR3 is 15 residues.

The gene calls are TRBV19 and TRBJ1-1; D gene unclear. The V gene lost 7 bases and the J gene lost 11 bases, with 11 bases spanning the gap. CDR1 and CDR2 (germline): LNHDA, SQIVND (reference sequence). CDR3 size: 10 residues. CDR3: CASTGYLAFF. The CDR3 DNA reads TGTGCCAGTACCGGGTATCTGGCTTTCTTT. Together with reference TRBV19 and TRBJ1-1, the CDR3 gives the full variable domain: DGGITQSPKYLFRKEGQNVTLSCEQNLNHDAMYWYRQDPGQGLRLIYYSQIVNDFQKGDIAEGYSVSREKKESFPLTVTSAQKNPTAFYLCASTGYLAFFGQGTRLTVV.

The chain is built from TRBV5-4 and TRBJ1-2; a possible D gene is TRBD1 (6 bases). Trimming took off 1 base at V and 4 bases at J, with 8 bases between the two ends. The CDR3 is 13 residues long. CDR1 SGHNT and CDR2 YYREEE come from the germline V gene (reference sequence). The CDR3 spells CASSLIGGYGYTF. The CDR3 nucleotides are TGTGCCAGCAGCTTGATAGGGGGCTATGGCTACACCTTC.

The chain recombines TRBV4-1 with TRBJ2-1; 7 nucleotides align to TRBD2. The CDR3 totals 15 residues. Trimming at V came to 1 base and at J to 4 bases, leaving 4 bases not matched to a gene. The V gene's germline CDR1 is MGHRA and CDR2 YSYEKL. The DNA for the CDR3 is TGCGCCAGCAGCCAAGTTGGGGAGGGATACAATGAGCAGTTCTTC. Translated: CASSQVGEGYNEQFF.

This clone was seen more than once but under ten times. The V call is TRBV4-2, the J call TRBJ2-5; no reliable D call. The CDR3 spans 15 residues. The V end was cut by 0 bases, the J end by 2 bases, with 10 bases between. Germline loops: CDR1 LGHNA, CDR2 YNFKEQ. This CDR3 is CASSQELTSQETQYF. The DNA for the CDR3 is TGTGCCAGCAGCCAAGAGTTGACATCTCAAGAGACCCAGTACTTC.

With regard to this clone: This CDR3 is also generated by other DNA sequences in the sample. This sequence joins TRBV18 and TRBJ2-2; D might be TRBD1 (5 bases). V shed 6 bases and J shed 1 base, with 9 bases lying between them. CDR3 length equals 14 residues. Germline-derived CDR1 and CDR2 are KGHSH and LQKENI. The CDR3 DNA sequence: TGTGCCAGCTCCCCCGGACAGAACACCGGGGAGCTGTTTTTT. It encodes CASSPGQNTGELFF.

The J gene is TRBJ2-5, the V gene TRBV7-9; D is perhaps TRBD1 (6 bases). Germline CDR1 SEHNR, CDR2 FQNEAQ (reference sequence). This CDR3 contains 16 residues. V lost 8 bases and J 5 bases, leaving 24 bases between the germline ends. The CDR3 region is CASVGRQGWAEETQYF. DNA for the CDR3: TGTGCCAGCGTTGGCCGTCAGGGGTGGGCAGAGGAGACCCAGTACTTC. Drawing the rest from reference TRBV7-9 and TRBJ2-5, the complete variable domain is DTGVSQNPRHKITKRGQNVTFRCDPISEHNRLYWYRQTLGQGPEFLTYFQNEAQLEKSRLLSDRFSAERPKGSFSTLEIQRTEQGDSAMYLCASVGRQGWAEETQYFGPGTRLLVL.

V is TRBV7-9 and J is TRBJ1-2; TRBD1 agrees at 8 bases. There are 15 residues in the CDR3. Losses at the gene ends were 4 bases for V and 5 bases for J; bases not matched to a gene: 9. The V gene's germline CDR1 is SEHNR and CDR2 FQNEAQ (reference sequence). The CDR3 spells CASSSVTGVEYGYTF. In DNA form, the CDR3 reads TGTGCCAGCAGCTCAGTGACAGGGGTCGAATATGGCTACACCTTC.

The chain recombines TRBV6-5 with TRBJ1-2; no definite D call. V was shortened by 2 bases and J by 5 bases, with 18 bases between the two germline ends. Germline CDR1 and CDR2: MNHEY and SVGAGI. The CDR3 consists of 16 residues. The CDR3 DNA sequence: TGTGCCAGCAGTTACGGGTTAGAGGCTGCGGAGTATGGCTACACCTTC. Protein sequence: CASSYGLEAAEYGYTF.

V is TRBV18 and J is TRBJ2-1; 7 bases fit TRBD2. The CDR3 totals 13 residues. V was clipped by 3 bases and J by 8 bases; unmatched bases: 4. From germline, CDR1 is KGHSH and CDR2 LQKENI. The CDR3 nucleotides are TGTGCCAGCTCACCCGGACTAGTCGATGAGCAGTTCTTC. Translating gives CASSPGLVDEQFF.

This clone was counted a single time. V gene TRBV7-9 combines with J gene TRBJ1-3; D is unclear. This CDR3 contains 15 residues. The V end was cut by 1 base, the J end by 4 bases, with 11 bases between. Germline V CDR1 and CDR2: SEHNR, FQNEAQ (reference sequence). CDR3 amino acids: CASSLGRSGGNTIYF. DNA of the CDR3: TGTGCCAGCAGCTTAGGCAGGTCGGGAGGAAACACCATATATTTT. Full variable domain (remainder filled in from reference TRBV7-9 and TRBJ1-3): DTGVSQNPRHKITKRGQNVTFRCDPISEHNRLYWYRQTLGQGPEFLTYFQNEAQLEKSRLLSDRFSAERPKGSFSTLEIQRTEQGDSAMYLCASSLGRSGGNTIYFGEGSWLTVV.

This rearrangement joins TRBV4-1 to TRBJ1-6, with TRBD1 identical over 9 bases. There are 15 residues in the CDR3. Trimming cost V 2 bases and J 7 bases; bases outside gene matches: 3. Germline values: CDR1 MGHRA, CDR2 YSYEKL. CDR3 amino acids: CASSQLGQGNSPLHF. CDR3 nucleotide sequence: TGCGCCAGCAGCCAATTAGGACAGGGGAATTCACCCCTCCACTTT.

This chain connects TRBV5-1 to TRBJ2-3; TRBD2 matches at 8 bases. J was trimmed by 6 bases and V by 0 bases; bases with no gene match: 3. The CDR3 runs 14 residues. Germline V lookup: CDR1 SGHRS, CDR2 YFSETQ. DNA for the CDR3: TGCGCCAGCAGCTTGGAACCGGGAGGGGATACGCAGTATTTT. This sequence encodes CASSLEPGGDTQYF.

The chain recombines TRBV7-3 with TRBJ2-7; D may be TRBD2 (7 bases). CDR3 length: 15 amino acids. Per germline, CDR1 SGHTA and CDR2 FQGTGA. The V end was cut by 1 base, the J end by 3 bases, with 13 bases between. The CDR3 region is CASSLNTGGNYEQYF. The CDR3 bases are TGTGCCAGCAGCTTAAACACGGGGGGCAACTACGAGCAGTACTTC.

The chain recombines TRBV10-3 with TRBJ2-2, with 10 positions matching TRBD2. This CDR3 has 16 amino acids. CDR1 is ENHRY, CDR2 SYGVKD, per germline. V trimming: 2 bases; J trimming: 4 bases; junction bases outside the gene matches: 4. This CDR3 reads CAISESGGAGTGELFF. In DNA form, the CDR3 reads TGTGCCATCAGTGAGAGCGGGGGGGCCGGCACCGGGGAGCTGTTTTTT.

The chain combines TRBV30 with TRBJ2-1; D may be TRBD2 (6 bases). The V and J ends lost 0 bases and 2 bases respectively, with 11 bases between them. Germline loops: CDR1 GTSNPN, CDR2 SVGIG (reference sequence). This CDR3 is built from 15 residues. CDR3 in DNA: TGTGCCTGGAGTGTAACCGGGGGAACCTACAATGAGCAGTTCTTC. It yields the protein CAWSVTGGTYNEQFF.